This is a list of T cell receptor beta chains from one sample in a study of cytomegalovirus exposure and HLA in healthy donors. The table came from immunoSEQ multiplex PCR; TCRdb's copy has only in-frame clones and leaves some out. Of about 75,000 clones in the sample, about four fifths were seen once. Source material: PBMCs. These receptors all stem from a man between 18 and 29 years old in good health and CMV-seronegative. The CDR3 runs from the conserved cysteine through the conserved F or W. D genes are given only for firm matches. Part of the rows lack a size; the others show once, few, many or a class for expanded clones.

d_gene	v_gene	j_gene	abundance	CDR3aa	CDR3nt
.	TRBV19	TRBJ2-7	once	CASSTGLYYEQYF	TGTGCCAGTAGCACCGGACTTTACTACGAGCAGTACTTC
TRBD2	TRBV11-2	TRBJ2-1	.	CASRHLGGSSYNEQFF	TGTGCCAGCAGACATTTAGGCGGGAGCTCCTACAATGAGCAGTTCTTC
TRBD2	TRBV7-9	TRBJ2-7	.	CSSSTFTSDGPYEQYF	TGTTCCAGCAGCACGTTTACTAGCGATGGGCCTTACGAGCAGTACTTC
.	TRBV2	TRBJ1-5	.	CASSAGQPQHF	TGTGCCAGCAGTGCGGGTCAGCCCCAGCATTTT
.	TRBV28	TRBJ1-4	.	CASSATAQSHEKLFF	TGTGCCAGCAGTGCGACAGCCCAGAGCCATGAAAAACTGTTTTTT
.	TRBV28	TRBJ1-1	.	CASSIIHRTGTEAFF	TGTGCCAGCAGTATAATACACCGGACGGGGACTGAAGCTTTCTTT
TRBD1	TRBV6-1	TRBJ1-1	few	CASSEDRGYTEAFF	TGTGCCAGCAGTGAGGACAGGGGGTACACTGAAGCTTTCTTT
.	TRBV15	TRBJ1-3	.	CATSRDPVSSGNTIYF	TGTGCCACCAGCAGAGATCCGGTTAGCTCTGGAAACACCATATATTTT
.	TRBV6-5	TRBJ1-2	.	CASSYSIQNGYTF	TGTGCCAGCAGTTACTCGATACAGAATGGCTACACCTTC
.	TRBV7-2	TRBJ1-1	.	CASSPGVGGFF	TGTGCCAGCAGCCCGGGGGTGGGGGGTTTCTTT
.	TRBV5-6	TRBJ1-5	.	CASSLFGQGAKLKHF	.
TRBD1	TRBV9	TRBJ2-7	.	CASSLGQGTYEQYF	TGTGCCAGCAGCCTCGGACAGGGGACCTACGAGCAGTACTTC
TRBD1	TRBV30	TRBJ2-7	few	CAWSVPLGTGAYEQYF	TGTGCCTGGAGTGTACCCCTAGGGACAGGGGCCTACGAGCAGTACTTC
.	TRBV7-2	TRBJ1-1	few	CASSLSRDFGTEAFF	TGTGCCAGCAGCTTAAGCCGGGACTTTGGCACTGAAGCTTTCTTT
TRBD1	TRBV9	TRBJ1-5	.	CASSPRTGNDQPQHF	TGTGCCAGCAGCCCACGGACAGGGAACGATCAGCCCCAGCATTTT
.	TRBV7-9	TRBJ1-1	.	CASSLWGGRPNTEAFF	TGTGCCAGCAGCTTATGGGGGGGTAGACCGAACACTGAAGCTTTCTTT
.	TRBV14	TRBJ2-5	once	CASSQDWDTGETQYF	TGTGCCAGCAGCCAAGATTGGGACACGGGAGAGACCCAGTACTTC
TRBD1	TRBV7-2	TRBJ2-7	few	CASSLPGTGAYEQYF	TGTGCCAGCAGCTTACCCGGGACAGGGGCCTACGAGCAGTACTTC